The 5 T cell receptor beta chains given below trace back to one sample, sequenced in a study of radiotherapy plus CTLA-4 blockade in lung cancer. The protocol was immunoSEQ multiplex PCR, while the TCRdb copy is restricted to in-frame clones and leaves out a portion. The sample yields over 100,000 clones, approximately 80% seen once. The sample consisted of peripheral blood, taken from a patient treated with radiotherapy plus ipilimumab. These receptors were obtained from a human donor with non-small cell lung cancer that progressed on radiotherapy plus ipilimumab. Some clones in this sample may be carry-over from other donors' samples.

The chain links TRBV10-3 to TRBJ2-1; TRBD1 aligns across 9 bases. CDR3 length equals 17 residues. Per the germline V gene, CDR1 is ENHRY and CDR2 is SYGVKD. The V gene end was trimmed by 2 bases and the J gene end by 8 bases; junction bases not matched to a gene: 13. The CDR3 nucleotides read TGTGCCATCAGTGAGACTTTCGCCGGGACAGGGATCGATGAGCAGTTCTTC. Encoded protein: CAISETFAGTGIDEQFF.

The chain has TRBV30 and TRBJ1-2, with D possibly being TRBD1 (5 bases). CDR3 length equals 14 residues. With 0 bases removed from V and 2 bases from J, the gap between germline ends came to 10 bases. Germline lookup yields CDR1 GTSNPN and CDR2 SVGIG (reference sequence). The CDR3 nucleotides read TGTGCCTGGAGTGTATACAGGAACAACTATGGCTACACCTTC. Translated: CAWSVYRNNYGYTF. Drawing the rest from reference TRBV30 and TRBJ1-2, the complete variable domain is SQTIHQWPATLVQPVGSPLSLECTVEGTSNPNLYWYRQAAGRGLQLLFYSVGIGQISSEVPQNLSASRPQDRQFILSSKKLLLSDSGFYLCAWSVYRNNYGYTFGSGTRLTVV.

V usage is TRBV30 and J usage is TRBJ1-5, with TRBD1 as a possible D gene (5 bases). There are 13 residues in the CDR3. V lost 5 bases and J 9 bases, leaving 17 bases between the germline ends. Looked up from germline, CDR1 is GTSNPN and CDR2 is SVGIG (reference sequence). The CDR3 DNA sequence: TGTGCCTGGGGGGGAGGTCCCGGGAGGCCCCAGCATTTT. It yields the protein CAWGGGPGRPQHF.

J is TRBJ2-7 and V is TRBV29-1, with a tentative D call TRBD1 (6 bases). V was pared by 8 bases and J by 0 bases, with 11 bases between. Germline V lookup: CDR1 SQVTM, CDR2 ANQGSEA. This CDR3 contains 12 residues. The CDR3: CSFSDSSYEQYF. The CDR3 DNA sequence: TGCAGCTTCTCGGACAGCTCCTACGAGCAGTACTTC.

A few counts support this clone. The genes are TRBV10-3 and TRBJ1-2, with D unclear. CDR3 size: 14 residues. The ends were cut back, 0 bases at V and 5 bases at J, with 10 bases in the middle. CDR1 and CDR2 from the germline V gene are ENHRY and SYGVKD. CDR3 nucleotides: TGTGCCATCAGTGAGTCGAGGGCGGTATATGGCTACACCTTC. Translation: CAISESRAVYGYTF.